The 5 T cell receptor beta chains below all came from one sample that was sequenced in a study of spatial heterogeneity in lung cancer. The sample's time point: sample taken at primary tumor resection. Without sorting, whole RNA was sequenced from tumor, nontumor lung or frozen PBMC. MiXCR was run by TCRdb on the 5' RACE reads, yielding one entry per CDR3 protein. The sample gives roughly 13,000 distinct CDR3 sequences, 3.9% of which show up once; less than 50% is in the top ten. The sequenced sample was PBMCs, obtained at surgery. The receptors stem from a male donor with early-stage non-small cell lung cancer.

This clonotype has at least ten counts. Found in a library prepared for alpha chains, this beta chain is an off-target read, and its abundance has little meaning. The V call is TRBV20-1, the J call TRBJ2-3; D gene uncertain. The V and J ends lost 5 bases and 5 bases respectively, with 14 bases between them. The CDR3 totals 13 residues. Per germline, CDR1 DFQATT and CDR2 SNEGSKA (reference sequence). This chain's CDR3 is CSAQNPNRDTQYF. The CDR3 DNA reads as TGCAGTGCTCAAAATCCAAATAGAGATACGCAGTATTTT.

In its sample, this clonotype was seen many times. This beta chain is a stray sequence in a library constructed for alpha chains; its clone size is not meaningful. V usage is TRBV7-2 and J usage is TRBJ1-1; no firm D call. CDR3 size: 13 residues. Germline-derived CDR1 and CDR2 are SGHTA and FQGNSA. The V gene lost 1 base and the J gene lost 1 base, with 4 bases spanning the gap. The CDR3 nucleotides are TGTGCCAGCAGCTTAGGGAGGAACACTGAAGCTTTCTTT. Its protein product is CASSLGRNTEAFF.

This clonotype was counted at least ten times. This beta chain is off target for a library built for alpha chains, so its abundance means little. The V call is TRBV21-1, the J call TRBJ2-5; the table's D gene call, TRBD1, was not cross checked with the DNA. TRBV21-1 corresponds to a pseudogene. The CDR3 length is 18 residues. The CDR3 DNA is TGTGCCAGCAGCAGAGTTACCGGGACAGAGACGGCTTGGGGGACCCAGTACTTC. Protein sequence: CASSRVTGTETAWGTQYF.

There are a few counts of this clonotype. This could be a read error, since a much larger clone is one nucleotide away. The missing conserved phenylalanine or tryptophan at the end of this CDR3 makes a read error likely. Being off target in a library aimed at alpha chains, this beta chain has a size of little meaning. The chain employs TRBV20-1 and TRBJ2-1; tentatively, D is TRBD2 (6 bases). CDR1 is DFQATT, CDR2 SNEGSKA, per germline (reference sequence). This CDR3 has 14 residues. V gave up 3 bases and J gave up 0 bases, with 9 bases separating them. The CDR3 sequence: CSASGGSSYNEQFY. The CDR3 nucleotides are TGCAGTGCTAGCGGAGGGAGCTCCTACAATGAGCAGTTCTAC.

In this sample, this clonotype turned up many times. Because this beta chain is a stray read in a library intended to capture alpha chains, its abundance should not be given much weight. Here the CDR3 DNA reads TGTGCCAGCAGCGAAAGGGGGCTCGAGACTGAAGCTTTCTTT. Residues: CASSERGLETEAFF. J is TRBJ1-1 and V is TRBV28, with 7 bases fitting TRBD1. Looked up from germline, CDR1 is MDHEN and CDR2 is SYDVKM. V lost 6 bases to trimming and J lost 5 bases; unmatched junction nucleotides: 9. This CDR3 is built from 14 residues.